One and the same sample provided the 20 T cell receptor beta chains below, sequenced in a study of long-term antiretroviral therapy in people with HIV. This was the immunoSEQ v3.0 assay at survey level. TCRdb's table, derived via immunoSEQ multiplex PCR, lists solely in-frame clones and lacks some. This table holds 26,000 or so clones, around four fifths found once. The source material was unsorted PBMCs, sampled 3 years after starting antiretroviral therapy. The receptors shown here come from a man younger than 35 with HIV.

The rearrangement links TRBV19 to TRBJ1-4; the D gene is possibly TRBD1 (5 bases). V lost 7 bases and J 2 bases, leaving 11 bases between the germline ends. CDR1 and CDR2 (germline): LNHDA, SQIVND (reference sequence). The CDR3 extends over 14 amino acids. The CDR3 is CASTHRGTNEKLFF. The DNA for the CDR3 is TGTGCCAGTACCCATCGGGGGACTAATGAAAAACTGTTTTTT.

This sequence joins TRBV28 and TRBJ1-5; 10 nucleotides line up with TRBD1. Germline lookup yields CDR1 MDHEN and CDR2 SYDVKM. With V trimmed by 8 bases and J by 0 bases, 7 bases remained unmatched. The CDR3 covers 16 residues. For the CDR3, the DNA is TGTGCCAGCCGGGACAGGGGACCTTATAGCAATCAGCCCCAGCATTTT. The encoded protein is CASRDRGPYSNQPQHF.

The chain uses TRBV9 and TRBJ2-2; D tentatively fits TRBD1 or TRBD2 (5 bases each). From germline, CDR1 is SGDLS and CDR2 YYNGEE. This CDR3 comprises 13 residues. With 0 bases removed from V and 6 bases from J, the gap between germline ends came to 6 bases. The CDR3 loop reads CASSVGGAGELFF. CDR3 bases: TGTGCCAGCAGCGTAGGAGGGGCCGGGGAGCTGTTTTTT.

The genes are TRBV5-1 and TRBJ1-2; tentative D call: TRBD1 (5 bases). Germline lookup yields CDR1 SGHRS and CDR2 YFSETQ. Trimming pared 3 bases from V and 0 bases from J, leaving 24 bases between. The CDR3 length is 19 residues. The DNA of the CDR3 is TGCGCCAGCAGCTCTTGGGGCCGGGACGACAGTACTCCTAACTATGGCTACACCTTC. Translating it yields CASSSWGRDDSTPNYGYTF. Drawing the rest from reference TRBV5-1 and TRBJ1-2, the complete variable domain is KAGVTQTPRYLIKTRGQQVTLSCSPISGHRSVSWYQQTPGQGLQFLFEYFSETQRNKGNFPGRFSGRQFSNSRSEMNVSTLELGDSALYLCASSSWGRDDSTPNYGYTFGSGTRLTVV.

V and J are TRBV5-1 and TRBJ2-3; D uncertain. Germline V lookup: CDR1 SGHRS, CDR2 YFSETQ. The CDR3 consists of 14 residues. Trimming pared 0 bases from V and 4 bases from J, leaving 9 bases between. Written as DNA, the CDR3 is TGCGCCAGCAGCTTGGACAGACTTTCAGATACGCAGTATTTT. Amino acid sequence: CASSLDRLSDTQYF.

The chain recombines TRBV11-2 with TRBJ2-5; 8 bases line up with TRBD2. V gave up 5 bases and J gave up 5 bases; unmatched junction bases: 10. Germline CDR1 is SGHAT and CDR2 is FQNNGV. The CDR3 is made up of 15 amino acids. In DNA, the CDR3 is TGTGCCAGCAGCCCCCCGGGGGGGATTCGGGAGACCCAGTACTTC. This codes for CASSPPGGIRETQYF. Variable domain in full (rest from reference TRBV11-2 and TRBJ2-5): EAGVAQSPRYKIIEKRQSVAFWCNPISGHATLYWYQQILGQGPKLLIQFQNNGVVDDSQLPKDRFSAERLKGVDSTLKIQPAKLEDSAVYLCASSPPGGIRETQYFGPGTRLLVL.

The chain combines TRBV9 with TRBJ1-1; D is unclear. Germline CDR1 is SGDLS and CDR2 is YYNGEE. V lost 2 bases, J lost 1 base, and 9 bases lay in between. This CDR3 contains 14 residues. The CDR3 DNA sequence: TGTGCCAGCAGCGTTAGCTATAGGAACACTGAAGCTTTCTTT. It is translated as CASSVSYRNTEAFF.

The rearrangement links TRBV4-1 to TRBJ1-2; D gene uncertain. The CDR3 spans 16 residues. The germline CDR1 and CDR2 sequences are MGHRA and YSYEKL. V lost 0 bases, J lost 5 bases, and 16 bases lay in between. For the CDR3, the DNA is TGCGCCAGCAGCCAAGATATGAACAGCGGGTTGTATGGCTACACCTTC. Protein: CASSQDMNSGLYGYTF.

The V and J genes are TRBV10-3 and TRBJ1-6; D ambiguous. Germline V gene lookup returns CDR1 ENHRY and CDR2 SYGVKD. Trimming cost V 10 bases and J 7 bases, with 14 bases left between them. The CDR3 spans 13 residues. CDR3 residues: CATTGEDNSPLHF. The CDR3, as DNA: TGTGCCACAACTGGGGAGGACAATTCACCCCTCCACTTT.

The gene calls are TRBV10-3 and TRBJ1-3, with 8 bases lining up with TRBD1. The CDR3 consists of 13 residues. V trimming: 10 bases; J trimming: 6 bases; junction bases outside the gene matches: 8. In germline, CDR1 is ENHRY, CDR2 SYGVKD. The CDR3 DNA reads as TGTGCCAGCTACGGACAGGGTAAAAACACCATATATTTT. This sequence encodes CASYGQGKNTIYF.

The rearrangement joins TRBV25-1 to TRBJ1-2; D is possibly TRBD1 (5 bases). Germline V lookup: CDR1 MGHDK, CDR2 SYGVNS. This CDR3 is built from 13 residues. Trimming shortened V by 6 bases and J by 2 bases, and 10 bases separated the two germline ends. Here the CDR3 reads CASRRTGNYGYTF. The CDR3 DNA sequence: TGTGCCAGCAGACGAACAGGAAACTATGGCTACACCTTC.

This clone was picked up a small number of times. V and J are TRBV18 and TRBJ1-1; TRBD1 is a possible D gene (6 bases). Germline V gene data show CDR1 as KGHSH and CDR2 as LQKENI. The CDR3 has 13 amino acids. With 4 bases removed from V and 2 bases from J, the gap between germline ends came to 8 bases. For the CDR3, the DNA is TGTGCCAGCTCACTACAGGGTAACACTGAAGCTTTCTTT. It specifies CASSLQGNTEAFF.

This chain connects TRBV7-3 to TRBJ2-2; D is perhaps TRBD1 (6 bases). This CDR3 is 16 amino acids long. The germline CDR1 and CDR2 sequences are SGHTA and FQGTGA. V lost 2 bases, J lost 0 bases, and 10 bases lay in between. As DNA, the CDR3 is TGTGCCAGCAGCTTAGGTCGACAGGCGAACACCGGGGAGCTGTTTTTT. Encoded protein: CASSLGRQANTGELFF.

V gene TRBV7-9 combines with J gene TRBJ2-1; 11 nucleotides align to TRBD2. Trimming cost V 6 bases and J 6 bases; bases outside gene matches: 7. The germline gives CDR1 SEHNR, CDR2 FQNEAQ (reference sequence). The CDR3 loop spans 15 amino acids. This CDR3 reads CASRISGGAGNEQFF. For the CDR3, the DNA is TGTGCCAGCAGAATTAGCGGGGGGGCGGGCAATGAGCAGTTCTTC. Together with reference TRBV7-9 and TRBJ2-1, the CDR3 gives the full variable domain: DTGVSQNPRHKITKRGQNVTFRCDPISEHNRLYWYRQTLGQGPEFLTYFQNEAQLEKSRLLSDRFSAERPKGSFSTLEIQRTEQGDSAMYLCASRISGGAGNEQFFGPGTRLTVL.

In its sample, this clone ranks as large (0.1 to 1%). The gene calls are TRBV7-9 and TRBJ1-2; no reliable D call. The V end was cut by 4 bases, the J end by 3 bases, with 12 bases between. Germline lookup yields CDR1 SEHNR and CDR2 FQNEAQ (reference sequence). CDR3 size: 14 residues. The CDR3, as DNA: TGTGCCAGCAGCTCCATCGACCTGTACTATGGCTACACCTTC. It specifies CASSSIDLYYGYTF.

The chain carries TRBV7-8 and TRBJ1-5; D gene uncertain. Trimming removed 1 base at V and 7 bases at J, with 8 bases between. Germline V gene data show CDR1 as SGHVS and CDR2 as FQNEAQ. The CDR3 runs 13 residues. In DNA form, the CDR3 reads TGTGCCAGCAGCTTAGAGTCCAAACAGCCCCAGCATTTT. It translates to CASSLESKQPQHF.

The CDR3 region is CASSSGLAGGSTLFTDTQYF. The CDR3 bases are TGTGCCAGCAGCTCCGGACTAGCGGGGGGCTCCACACTATTCACAGATACGCAGTATTTT. J is TRBJ2-3 and V is TRBV11-3; 14 bases are a match to TRBD2. This CDR3 comprises 20 residues. Germline lookup yields CDR1 SGHNT and CDR2 YENEEA. Trimming at V came to 4 bases and at J to 2 bases, leaving 14 bases not matched to a gene.

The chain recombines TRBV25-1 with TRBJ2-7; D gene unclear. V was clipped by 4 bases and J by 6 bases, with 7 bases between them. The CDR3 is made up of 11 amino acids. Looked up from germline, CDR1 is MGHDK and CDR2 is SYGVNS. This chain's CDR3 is CASSGFSEQYF. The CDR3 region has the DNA TGTGCCAGCAGTGGATTCAGCGAGCAGTACTTC.

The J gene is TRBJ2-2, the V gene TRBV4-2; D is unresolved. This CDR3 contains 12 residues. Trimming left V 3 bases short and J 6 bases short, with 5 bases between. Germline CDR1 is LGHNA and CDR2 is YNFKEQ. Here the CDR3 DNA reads TGTGCCAGCAGCCACGAGCCCGGGGAGCTGTTTTTT. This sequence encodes CASSHEPGELFF.

The CDR3 DNA is TGTGCCACCCAGCGGGGGGGCGACACCGGGGAGCTGTTTTTT. Its translation: CATQRGGDTGELFF. The chain is built from TRBV7-3 and TRBJ2-2, with 10 bases lining up with TRBD2. The V gene end was trimmed by 10 bases and the J gene end by 3 bases; junction bases not matched to a gene: 5. CDR3 length equals 14 residues. CDR1 and CDR2 (germline): SGHTA, FQGTGA.